Below are 17 T cell receptor beta chains sequenced from a single sample in a study of cytomegalovirus exposure and HLA in healthy donors. Only in-frame clones appear in the TCRdb table, and some are missing; sequencing was by immunoSEQ multiplex PCR. The sample lists roughly 120,000 clones, approximately 87% occurring once. The sequenced sample consisted of PBMCs. These receptors were taken from a woman aged 25 to 39 in good health and CMV-seronegative.

The V gene is TRBV12-5, the J gene TRBJ1-3, with D unresolved. Germline V CDR1 and CDR2: LGHNT, FRNRAP. Trimming shortened V by 5 bases and J by 9 bases, and 14 bases separated the two germline ends. This CDR3 has 13 residues. CDR3 bases: TGTGCTAGTGGTCAGGACGGCGGAGGCACCATATATTTT. Translating it yields CASGQDGGGTIYF.

The rearrangement joins TRBV7-6 to TRBJ2-7; 11 positions agree with TRBD2. The V gene's germline CDR1 is SGHVS and CDR2 FNYEAQ. The J segment lost 2 bases and the V segment lost 0 bases, leaving 6 bases of the junction unmatched. CDR3 length: 17 amino acids. The CDR3 DNA reads as TGTGCCAGCAGCTTAGCTACTAGCGGGGGCCAAACCTACGAGCAGTACTTC. The encoded protein is CASSLATSGGQTYEQYF.

The chain links TRBV15 to TRBJ2-3, with 8 nucleotides matching TRBD1. CDR1 is LNHNV, CDR2 YYDKDF, per germline (reference sequence). The CDR3 runs to 14 residues. V lost 3 bases, J lost 3 bases, and 2 bases stayed unmatched. The CDR3 protein is CATSSQGATDTQYF. As DNA, the CDR3 is TGTGCCACCAGCAGTCAGGGGGCAACAGATACGCAGTATTTT.

The chain joins TRBV7-2 to TRBJ1-2; D is ambiguous. Trimming stripped 0 bases from V and 2 bases from J, with 10 bases between. Per the germline V gene, CDR1 is SGHTA and CDR2 is FQGNSA. This CDR3 region has 15 residues. CDR3: CASSLAVATNYGYTF. DNA for the CDR3: TGTGCCAGCAGCTTAGCGGTGGCCACAAACTATGGCTACACCTTC.

V and J are TRBV11-2 and TRBJ2-1; D remains unclear. Looked up from germline, CDR1 is SGHAT and CDR2 is FQNNGV. Trimming shortened V by 6 bases and J by 2 bases, and 14 bases separated the two germline ends. CDR3 size: 15 residues. The chain's CDR3 is CASRHPGQAYNEQFF. CDR3 bases: TGTGCCAGCAGACATCCTGGGCAGGCCTACAATGAGCAGTTCTTC.

The J gene is TRBJ1-2, the V gene TRBV4-1; 10 bases map to TRBD1. The germline V gene encodes CDR1 MGHRA and CDR2 YSYEKL. This CDR3 region has 13 residues. Trimming at V came to 3 bases and at J to 14 bases, leaving 9 bases not matched to a gene. The CDR3 DNA follows: TGCGCCAGCAGCCAGCCGGGACAGGGGCCGTGGACCTTC. This sequence encodes CASSQPGQGPWTF.

The CDR3 coding sequence is TGTGCCAGTAGTATAGGAGGTACAGGCTCGGCCAAAAACATTCAGTACTTC. It specifies CASSIGGTGSAKNIQYF. The rearrangement links TRBV19 to TRBJ2-4; D perhaps matches TRBD1 (5 bases). V shed 1 base and J shed 1 base, with 14 bases lying between them. The CDR3 spans 17 residues. Germline-derived CDR1 and CDR2 are LNHDA and SQIVND (reference sequence).

V usage is TRBV5-8 and J usage is TRBJ1-2; 7 bases are shared with TRBD1. The germline CDR1 and CDR2 sequences are SGHTS and YDEGEE. Losses at the gene ends were 0 bases for V and 4 bases for J; bases not matched to a gene: 3. CDR3 length: 14 residues. Here the CDR3 reads CASSLEGTVYGYTF. CDR3 DNA sequence: TGTGCCAGCAGCTTGGAAGGGACAGTCTATGGCTACACCTTC.

The chain links TRBV4-1 to TRBJ1-3, with 8 bases fitting TRBD1. CDR3 length: 16 amino acids. Germline trimming cut 3 bases from V and 0 bases from J; bases unmatched to any gene: 4. The germline V gene has CDR1 MGHRA and CDR2 YSYEKL. CDR3 sequence reads: CASSHLTGGSGNTIYF. As DNA, the CDR3 is TGCGCCAGCAGCCATCTAACAGGGGGCTCTGGAAACACCATATATTTT.

The chain links TRBV29-1 to TRBJ2-7; 12 positions match TRBD1. Germline V gene data show CDR1 as SQVTM and CDR2 as ANQGSEA. CDR3 length: 13 residues. The trim removed 4 bases at V and 2 bases at J, leaving 0 bases unmatched. The CDR3 DNA reads as TGCAGCGTTGGGGACAGGGGGCCCTACGAGCAGTACTTC. Translation: CSVGDRGPYEQYF.

The gene calls are TRBV5-4 and TRBJ2-6; D might be TRBD1 (6 bases). CDR1 is SGHNT, CDR2 YYREEE, per germline (reference sequence). This CDR3 is built from 16 residues. V dropped 4 bases and J dropped 0 bases, with 11 bases sitting between them. The CDR3 here is CASSRDRISGANVLTF. The CDR3 DNA follows: TGTGCCAGCAGCCGAGACAGGATCTCTGGGGCCAACGTCCTGACTTTC.

The chain uses TRBV30 and TRBJ1-1, with 8 bases matching TRBD1. The junction had 3 bases not matched to a gene; V was cut back by 2 bases and J by 1 base. This CDR3 spans 14 amino acids. CDR1 is GTSNPN, CDR2 SVGIG, per germline (reference sequence). This chain's CDR3 is CAWSYGTGNTEAFF. The CDR3 region has the DNA TGTGCCTGGAGTTACGGGACAGGGAACACTGAAGCTTTCTTT.

This chain connects TRBV7-2 to TRBJ1-2; the D is unclear. The CDR3 length is 14 residues. CDR1 SGHTA and CDR2 FQGNSA come from the germline V gene. The V end was cut by 2 bases, the J end by 4 bases, with 11 bases between. CDR3 coding DNA: TGTGCCAGCAGCTTAAAAGCGGACGGCTATGGCTACACCTTC. This translates into CASSLKADGYGYTF.

This clone was seen only a few times. The chain couples TRBV29-1 to TRBJ1-1, with a weak D call TRBD1 (6 bases). The CDR3 extends over 14 amino acids. Germline-derived CDR1 and CDR2 are SQVTM and ANQGSEA. V was shortened by 7 bases and J by 1 base, with 16 bases between the two germline ends. The CDR3 nucleotides are TGCAGCGGGGGGCGGGCAGGTGAGAACACTGAAGCTTTCTTT. Its protein is CSGGRAGENTEAFF.

This sequence joins TRBV10-1 and TRBJ1-2; no reliable D call. V lost 8 bases to trimming and J lost 4 bases, with 14 bases between them. This CDR3 comprises 13 residues. CDR1 is WNHNN and CDR2 is SYGVQD in the germline V gene (reference sequence). The CDR3, as DNA: TGCGCCAGCCATACATGCTGGAGCTATGGCTACACCTTC. Encoded protein: CASHTCWSYGYTF.

The chain uses TRBV2 and TRBJ2-5; D not certain. V dropped 6 bases and J dropped 1 base, with 9 bases sitting between them. Germline CDR1 and CDR2: SNHLY and FYNNEI. This CDR3 spans 13 amino acids. The CDR3 loop reads CASSGWSQETQYF. The CDR3 DNA reads as TGTGCCAGCAGCGGGTGGAGCCAAGAGACCCAGTACTTC. The full variable domain, its missing parts supplied by reference TRBV2 and TRBJ2-5, is EPEVTQTPSHQVTQMGQEVILRCVPISNHLYFYWYRQILGQKVEFLVSFYNNEISEKSEIFDDQFSVERPDGSNFTLKIRSTKLEDSAMYFCASSGWSQETQYFGPGTRLLVL.

The rearrangement joins TRBV2 to TRBJ1-5, with D perhaps TRBD1 (5 bases). Between the trimmed V and J ends, which lost 3 bases and 4 bases, there was a span of 19 bases. The CDR3 totals 17 residues. Germline lookup yields CDR1 SNHLY and CDR2 FYNNEI. The CDR3 region has the DNA TGTGCCAGCAGTGATTCTAGGGGCCCTGCTCAGAATCAGCCCCAGCATTTT. Translation: CASSDSRGPAQNQPQHF.